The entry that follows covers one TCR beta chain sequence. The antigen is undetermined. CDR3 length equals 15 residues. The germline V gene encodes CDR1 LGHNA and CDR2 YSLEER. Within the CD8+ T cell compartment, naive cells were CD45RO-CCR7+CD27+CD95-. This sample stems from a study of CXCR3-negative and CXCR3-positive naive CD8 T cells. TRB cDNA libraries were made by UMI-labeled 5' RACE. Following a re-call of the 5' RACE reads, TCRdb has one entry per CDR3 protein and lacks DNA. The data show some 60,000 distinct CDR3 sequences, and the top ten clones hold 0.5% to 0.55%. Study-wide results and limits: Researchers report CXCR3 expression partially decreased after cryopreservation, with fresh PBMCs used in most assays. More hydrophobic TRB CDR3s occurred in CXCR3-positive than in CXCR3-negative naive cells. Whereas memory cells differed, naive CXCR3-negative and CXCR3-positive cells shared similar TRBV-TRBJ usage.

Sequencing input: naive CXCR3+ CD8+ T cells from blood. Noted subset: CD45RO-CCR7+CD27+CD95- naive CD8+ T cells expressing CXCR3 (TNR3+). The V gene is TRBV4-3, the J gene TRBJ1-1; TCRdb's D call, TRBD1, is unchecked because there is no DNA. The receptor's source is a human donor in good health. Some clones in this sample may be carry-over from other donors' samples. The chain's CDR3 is CASSQGGRGGTEAFF.